Listed below are T cell receptor beta chains from one sample, sequenced in a study of Tregs in tolerant kidney transplant recipients. Profiling relied on immunoSEQ multiplex PCR, and the TCRdb table lists in-frame clones only, not all of them. The sample shows about 90,000 clones, 93% of them seen only once. Source: CD4+ T cells from blood (PBMCs), taken 12 months after the transplant. The receptor set was obtained from a human patient who received a combined kidney and bone marrow transplant. These T cells may partly come from the graft donor. The CDR3 runs from the conserved cysteine through the conserved F or W. The order of the fields is V gene, J gene, D gene, clone size, CDR3 protein, CDR3 DNA. A D gene is named only where the DNA matches it firmly. For some rows the clone size is stated as once, few or many, or as a class when expanded; others skip it.

>TRBV28|TRBJ1-1|NA|NA
CASRTYDRQAFF
TGTGCCAGCAGGACATACGACAGGCAAGCTTTCTTT
>TRBV5-1|TRBJ2-1|TRBD2|NA
CASSNSGSSYNEQFF
TGCGCCAGCAGTAATAGCGGGAGCTCCTACAATGAGCAGTTCTTC
>TRBV15|TRBJ1-6|NA|NA
CATSRGGPIYNSPLHF
TGTGCCACCAGCAGGGGGGGACCGATCTATAATTCACCCCTCCACTTT
>TRBV28|TRBJ1-2|TRBD1|NA
CASSLRSPGQGHLKHGYTF
TGTGCCAGCAGCCTGCGTAGTCCGGGACAGGGGCACTTGAAACATGGCTACACCTTC
>TRBV28|TRBJ1-3|NA|NA
CASRTGSGNTIYF
TGTGCCAGCAGGACAGGCTCTGGAAACACCATATATTTT
>TRBV2|TRBJ1-5|TRBD1|NA
CASSWDRGVGQPQHF
TGTGCCAGCAGTTGGGACAGGGGCGTAGGTCAGCCCCAGCATTTT
>TRBV18|TRBJ2-7|TRBD1|NA
CASSPPFGQGYEQYF
TGTGCCAGCTCACCACCGTTTGGACAGGGCTACGAGCAGTACTTC
>TRBV28|TRBJ2-5|TRBD1|NA
CASSFWGQDRGSETQYF
TGTGCCAGCAGTTTTTGGGGTCAGGACAGGGGGAGTGAGACCCAGTACTTC
>TRBV5-4|TRBJ2-1|NA|once
CASSRRGNYNEQFF
TGTGCCAGCAGCCGCCGCGGGAACTACAATGAGCAGTTCTTC
>TRBV7-3|TRBJ1-3|NA|NA
CASSLWGGGTGNTIYF
TGTGCCAGCAGCTTATGGGGGGGAGGTACTGGAAACACCATATATTTT
>TRBV11-3|TRBJ2-2|TRBD1|NA
CASSSPFTGVTGELFF
TGTGCCAGCAGCTCTCCATTCACAGGGGTCACCGGGGAGCTGTTTTTT
>TRBV5-1|TRBJ2-7|NA|NA
CASSFSTATYEQYF
TGCGCCAGCAGTTTCTCGACAGCTACCTACGAGCAGTACTTC
>TRBV6-1|TRBJ2-7|NA|NA
CASSVMAGAFSYEQYF
TGTGCCAGCAGTGTAATGGCAGGGGCCTTCTCCTACGAGCAGTACTTC
>TRBV9|TRBJ1-4|TRBD1|NA
CASSAGQGGEKLFF
TGTGCCAGCAGCGCTGGACAGGGAGGTGAAAAACTGTTTTTT
>TRBV7-2|TRBJ2-2|NA|NA
CASSRGDTGELFF
TGTGCCAGCAGCCGGGGTGACACCGGGGAGCTGTTTTTT
>TRBV20-1|TRBJ2-1|NA|NA
CSAGTREQFF
TGCAGTGCAGGGACTCGGGAGCAGTTCTTC
>TRBV18|TRBJ1-1|NA|NA
CASSPTSGDAEAFF
TGTGCCAGCTCACCCACGTCGGGGGACGCTGAAGCTTTCTTT
>TRBV19|TRBJ2-1|TRBD2|NA
CASSMREFRNEQFF
TGTGCCAGTAGTATGCGGGAGTTCCGGAATGAGCAGTTCTTC
>TRBV27|TRBJ1-3|NA|NA
CASSFGGSGNTIYF
TGTGCCAGCAGTTTTGGAGGGTCAGGGAACACCATATATTTT
>TRBV5-1|TRBJ2-7|NA|NA
CASTQGGSSYEQYF
TGCGCCAGCACACAGGGTGGTAGCAGCTACGAGCAGTACTTC
>TRBV29-1|TRBJ2-2|NA|NA
CSAADGWGELFF
TGCAGCGCAGCGGACGGGTGGGGGGAGCTGTTTTTT
>TRBV18|TRBJ1-1|TRBD1|once
CASSPLQGAEAFF
TGTGCCAGCTCACCTCTCCAGGGGGCTGAAGCTTTCTTT
>TRBV6-5|TRBJ2-3|NA|NA
CASSYSDRSTDTQYF
TGTGCCAGCAGTTACTCTGACAGGTCCACAGATACGCAGTATTTT
>TRBV5-1|TRBJ2-7|NA|NA
CAPPGLASYSYEQYF
TGCGCCCCCCCGGGGCTAGCGAGCTACTCCTACGAGCAGTACTTC
>TRBV6-5|TRBJ2-5|NA|NA
CASSTEIQETQYF
TGTGCCAGCTCTACGGAGATCCAAGAGACCCAGTACTTC
>TRBV14|TRBJ2-5|TRBD2|NA
CASSHDYPGGPGETQYF
TGTGCCAGCAGCCATGACTACCCGGGGGGGCCCGGAGAGACCCAGTACTTC
>TRBV18|TRBJ2-7|TRBD1|NA
CASSPRTGEYEQYF
TGTGCCAGCTCACCACGGACAGGGGAGTACGAGCAGTACTTC
>TRBV4-1|TRBJ2-7|TRBD2|NA
CASSQETSGRYEQYF
TGCGCCAGCAGCCAAGAGACTAGCGGGAGATACGAGCAGTACTTC
>TRBV19|TRBJ2-2|NA|NA
CASSIERWAGWNTGELFF
TGTGCCAGTAGTATAGAGCGGTGGGCGGGATGGAACACCGGGGAGCTGTTTTTT
>TRBV7-2|TRBJ2-1|NA|NA
CASSLAGGPSNEQFF
TGTGCCAGCAGCTTAGCCGGAGGGCCGAGCAATGAGCAGTTCTTC
>TRBV27|TRBJ2-1|NA|few
CASSPRPTGYNEQFF
TGTGCCAGCAGTCCACGACCGACAGGTTACAATGAGCAGTTCTTC
>TRBV2|TRBJ1-1|TRBD1|NA
CASSATGLRTEAFF
TGTGCCAGCAGTGCGACAGGGTTGCGCACTGAAGCTTTCTTT